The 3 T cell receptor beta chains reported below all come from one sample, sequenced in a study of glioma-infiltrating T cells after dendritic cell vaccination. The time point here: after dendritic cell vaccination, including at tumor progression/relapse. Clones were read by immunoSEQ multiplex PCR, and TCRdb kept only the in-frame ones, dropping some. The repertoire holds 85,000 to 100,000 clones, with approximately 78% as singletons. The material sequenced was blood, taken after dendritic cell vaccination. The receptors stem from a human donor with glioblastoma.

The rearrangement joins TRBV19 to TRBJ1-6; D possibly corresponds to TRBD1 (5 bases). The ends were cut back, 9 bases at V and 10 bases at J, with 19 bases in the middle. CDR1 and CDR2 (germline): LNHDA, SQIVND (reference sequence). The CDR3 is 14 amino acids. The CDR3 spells CASRPKQGESPLHF. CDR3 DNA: TGTGCCAGCCGCCCGAAGCAGGGTGAGTCACCCCTCCACTTT. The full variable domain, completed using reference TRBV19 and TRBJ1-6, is DGGITQSPKYLFRKEGQNVTLSCEQNLNHDAMYWYRQDPGQGLRLIYYSQIVNDFQKGDIAEGYSVSREKKESFPLTVTSAQKNPTAFYLCASRPKQGESPLHFGNGTRLTVT.

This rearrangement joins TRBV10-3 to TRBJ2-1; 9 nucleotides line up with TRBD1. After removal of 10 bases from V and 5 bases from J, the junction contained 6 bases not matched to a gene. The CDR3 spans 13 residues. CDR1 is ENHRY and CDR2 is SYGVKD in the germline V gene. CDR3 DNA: TGTGCCACCAAGGGACAGGGTAACAATGAGCAGTTCTTC. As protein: CATKGQGNNEQFF.

This CDR3 reads CASSIIPGETHTDTQYF. The DNA of the CDR3 is TGTGCCAGTAGTATTATCCCAGGGGAGACACACACAGATACGCAGTATTTT. The V and J genes are TRBV19 and TRBJ2-3, with D possibly matching TRBD1 (6 bases). The CDR3 runs to 17 residues. Germline V lookup: CDR1 LNHDA, CDR2 SQIVND (reference sequence). The V end lost 3 bases, the J end lost 2 bases, and 18 bases lay between the germline ends.